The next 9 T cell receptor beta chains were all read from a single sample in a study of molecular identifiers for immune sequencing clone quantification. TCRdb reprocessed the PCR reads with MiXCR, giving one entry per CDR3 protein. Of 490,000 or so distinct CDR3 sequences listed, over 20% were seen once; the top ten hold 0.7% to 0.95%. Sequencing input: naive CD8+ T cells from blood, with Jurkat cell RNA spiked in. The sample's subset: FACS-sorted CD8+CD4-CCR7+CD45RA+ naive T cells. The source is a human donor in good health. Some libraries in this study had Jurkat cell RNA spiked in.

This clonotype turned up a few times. CDR3 sequence reads: CASSLDLVTGEYF. In nucleotides, the CDR3 is TGTGCCAGCAGCTTAGATTTGGTGACAGGGGAGTACTTC. This chain joins TRBV11-1 and TRBJ2-7, with 8 nucleotides matching TRBD1. The CDR3 is 13 amino acids. V lost 1 base, J lost 11 bases, and 7 bases stayed unmatched. Germline V gives CDR1 SGHAT, CDR2 FQDESV (reference sequence).

CDR3 nucleotide sequence: TGCGCCAGCAGCCAAGACGTAACAGGGGGCGCGTCCGGGGAGCTGTTTTTT. It yields the protein CASSQDVTGGASGELFF. The rearrangement uses TRBV4-3 and TRBJ2-2; 9 positions match TRBD1. The CDR3 has 17 residues. From germline, CDR1 is LGHNA and CDR2 YSLEER. Losses at the gene ends were 0 bases for V and 6 bases for J; bases not matched to a gene: 8.

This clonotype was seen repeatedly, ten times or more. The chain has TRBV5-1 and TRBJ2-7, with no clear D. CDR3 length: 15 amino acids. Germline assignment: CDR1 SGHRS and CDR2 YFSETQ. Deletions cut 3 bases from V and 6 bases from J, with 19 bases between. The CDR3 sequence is CASSSFPPPPSEQYF. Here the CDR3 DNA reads TGCGCCAGCAGCTCCTTCCCGCCCCCACCCAGCGAGCAGTACTTC.

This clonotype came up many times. CDR3 sequence reads: CSVGESISGNTIYF. The CDR3 coding sequence is TGCAGCGTTGGAGAAAGTATCTCTGGAAACACCATATATTTT. The chain carries TRBV29-1 and TRBJ1-3; D is ambiguous. CDR3 size: 14 residues. V shed 4 bases and J shed 0 bases, with 10 bases lying between them. Germline assignment: CDR1 SQVTM and CDR2 ANQGSEA.

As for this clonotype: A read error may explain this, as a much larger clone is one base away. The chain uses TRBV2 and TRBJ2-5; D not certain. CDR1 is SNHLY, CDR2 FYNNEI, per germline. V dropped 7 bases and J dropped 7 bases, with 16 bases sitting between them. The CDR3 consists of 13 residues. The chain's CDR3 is CASIPESEATQYF. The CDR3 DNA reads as TGTGCCAGCATTCCGGAGTCCGAAGCGACCCAGTACTTC.

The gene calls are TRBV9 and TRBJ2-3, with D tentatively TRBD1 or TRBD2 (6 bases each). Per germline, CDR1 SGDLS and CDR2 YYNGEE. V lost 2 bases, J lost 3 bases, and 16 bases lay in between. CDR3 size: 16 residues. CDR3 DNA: TGTGCCAGCAGCGTGAGACGGGAGCAGGGGACAGATACGCAGTATTTT. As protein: CASSVRREQGTDTQYF.

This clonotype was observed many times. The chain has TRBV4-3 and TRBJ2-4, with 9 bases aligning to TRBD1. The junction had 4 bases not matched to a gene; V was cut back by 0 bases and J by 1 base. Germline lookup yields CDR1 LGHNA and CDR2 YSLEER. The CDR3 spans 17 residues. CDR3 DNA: TGCGCCAGCAGCCAAGATTGGACAGGGGATGCCAAAAACATTCAGTACTTC. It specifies CASSQDWTGDAKNIQYF.

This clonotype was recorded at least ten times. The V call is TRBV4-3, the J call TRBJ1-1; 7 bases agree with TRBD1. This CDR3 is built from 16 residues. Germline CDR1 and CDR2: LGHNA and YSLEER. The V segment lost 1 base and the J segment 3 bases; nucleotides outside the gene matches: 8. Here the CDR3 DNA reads TGCGCCAGCAGCCAAGTGAAGGGGGCGGCGGACACTGAAGCTTTCTTT. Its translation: CASSQVKGAADTEAFF.

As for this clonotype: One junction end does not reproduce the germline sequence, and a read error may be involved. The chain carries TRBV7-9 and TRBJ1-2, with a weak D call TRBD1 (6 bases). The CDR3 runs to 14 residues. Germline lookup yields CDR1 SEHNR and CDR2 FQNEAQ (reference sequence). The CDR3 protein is CASSLDSFNHGYTF. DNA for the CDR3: TGTGCCAGCAGCTTGGACAGCTTTAACCATGGCTACACCTTC.